The next 19 T cell receptor beta chains were all read from a single sample in a study of Ad26.COV2.S vaccination and SARS-CoV-2 variants. Sequencing used immunoSEQ multiplex PCR; TCRdb keeps in-frame clones, though not all of them. The profile shows 300,000 to 450,000 clones, approximately 90% of them singletons. The input for sequencing was peripheral blood, taken after recovery from COVID-19. These receptors originate from a human donor who had recovered from COVID-19.

The chain links TRBV12-3 or TRBV12-4 to TRBJ2-7, with a tentative D call TRBD1 (5 bases). The V gene lost 7 bases and the J gene lost 4 bases, with 14 bases spanning the gap. This CDR3 contains 13 residues. Here the CDR3 DNA reads TGTGCCAGCACTTCCTCGACAGCTTACGAGCAGTACTTC. Its protein product is CASTSSTAYEQYF.

The J gene is TRBJ2-1, the V gene TRBV5-6; 8 bases are shared with TRBD1. The V segment lost 1 base and the J segment 7 bases; nucleotides outside the gene matches: 1. The CDR3 extends over 13 amino acids. The germline gives CDR1 SGHDT, CDR2 YYEEEE. The CDR3 DNA reads TGTGCCAGCAGCTTGCGGACAGGGAATGAGCAGTTCTTC. This encodes CASSLRTGNEQFF.

The rearrangement links TRBV23-1 to TRBJ1-2; 8 bases align to TRBD1. TRBV23-1 is marked as an open reading frame, function uncertain. CDR3 length: 16 amino acids. The J segment lost 1 base and the V segment lost 1 base, leaving 5 bases of the junction unmatched. The CDR3 here is CASSQFRTGINYGYTF. The DNA for the CDR3 is TGCGCCAGCAGTCAATTTCGGACAGGGATTAACTATGGCTACACCTTC.

This clone was seen more than once but under ten times. The chain's CDR3 is CASALGGTTYEQYF. The DNA for the CDR3 is TGTGCTAGTGCCCTGGGGGGGACCACCTACGAGCAGTACTTC. The chain joins TRBV12-5 to TRBJ2-7, with TRBD2 matching 7 bases. V shed 7 bases, J shed 2 bases, and the junction held 8 bases outside the gene matches. The CDR3 is 14 amino acids. Germline CDR1 is LGHNT and CDR2 is FRNRAP.

Only a few counts were recorded for this clone. The chain carries TRBV6-5 and TRBJ1-5; 8 nucleotides match TRBD1. The CDR3 consists of 14 residues. In germline, CDR1 is MNHEY, CDR2 SVGAGI. J was trimmed by 5 bases and V by 6 bases; bases with no gene match: 6. CDR3 residues: CASSRTGLYQPQHF. Here the CDR3 DNA reads TGTGCCAGCAGCCGGACAGGGTTGTATCAGCCCCAGCATTTT.

The chain employs TRBV7-9 and TRBJ2-5, with a possible D match to TRBD1 (6 bases). The CDR3 extends over 18 amino acids. The V gene lost 6 bases and the J gene lost 1 base, with 24 bases spanning the gap. Germline CDR1 and CDR2: SEHNR and FQNEAQ (reference sequence). The CDR3 nucleotides are TGTGCCAGCAGTCGCTCGGCGCTTTCCTCGACAGGCCAAGAGACCCAGTACTTC. This gives the protein CASSRSALSSTGQETQYF.

The chain links TRBV6-5 to TRBJ1-1; no clear D gene. The CDR3 extends over 13 amino acids. Germline V gene lookup returns CDR1 MNHEY and CDR2 SVGAGI. Trimming stripped 7 bases from V and 0 bases from J, with 9 bases between. This chain's CDR3 is CASTFDMNTEAFF. The CDR3 DNA reads TGTGCCAGCACCTTCGACATGAACACTGAAGCTTTCTTT.

The rearrangement links TRBV28 to TRBJ2-7; 9 positions agree with TRBD1. This CDR3 is built from 19 residues. The germline V gene encodes CDR1 MDHEN and CDR2 SYDVKM. J was trimmed by 1 base and V by 7 bases; bases with no gene match: 20. The CDR3 DNA sequence: TGTGCCAGCAATCCCACCGGGACAGGGACCCGGGGGTCATCCTACGAGCAGTACTTC. It translates to CASNPTGTGTRGSSYEQYF.

The J gene is TRBJ2-2, the V gene TRBV5-1; D is ambiguous. The V gene lost 1 base and the J gene lost 1 base, with 5 bases spanning the gap. The germline CDR1 and CDR2 sequences are SGHRS and YFSETQ. This CDR3 is 14 amino acids long. The CDR3 region is CASSLKENTGELFF. The DNA for the CDR3 is TGCGCCAGCAGCTTGAAGGAGAACACCGGGGAGCTGTTTTTT.

For this clone: Distinct nucleotide sequences in the sample also encode this CDR3. This chain uses TRBV6-5 with TRBJ1-2, with a weak D call TRBD1 (6 bases). The V and J ends lost 0 bases and 4 bases respectively, with 9 bases between them. Germline V gene data show CDR1 as MNHEY and CDR2 as SVGAGI. This CDR3 comprises 14 residues. The CDR3 spells CASSYSGGGYGYTF. The CDR3 DNA sequence: TGTGCCAGCAGTTACTCTGGGGGCGGCTATGGCTACACCTTC.

This clone was found once. The rearrangement uses TRBV19 and TRBJ1-6; tentatively, D is TRBD1 (5 bases). Germline loops: CDR1 LNHDA, CDR2 SQIVND (reference sequence). Trimming pared 3 bases from V and 9 bases from J, leaving 9 bases between. This CDR3 has 13 amino acids. The CDR3 region has the DNA TGTGCCAGTAGTATCGGGGGTTCTTCACCCCTCCACTTT. Amino acid sequence: CASSIGGSSPLHF.

The chain couples TRBV5-4 to TRBJ1-2; D might be TRBD1 (6 bases). Germline loops: CDR1 SGHNT, CDR2 YYREEE (reference sequence). Trimming stripped 0 bases from V and 5 bases from J, with 11 bases between. This CDR3 spans 14 amino acids. The CDR3 coding sequence is TGTGCCAGCAGCTTGGCCACAGGGAGGTATGGCTACACCTTC. Protein: CASSLATGRYGYTF.

The V gene is TRBV10-3, the J gene TRBJ2-3; D gene unclear. The CDR3 is made up of 12 amino acids. Trimming cost V 4 bases and J 1 base, with 3 bases left between them. Germline CDR1 ENHRY, CDR2 SYGVKD. The CDR3 nucleotides read TGTGCCATCAGTGGGGGCACAGATACGCAGTATTTT. Its translation: CAISGGTDTQYF.

V usage is TRBV6-2 or TRBV6-3 and J usage is TRBJ2-1; weak D call: TRBD1 (5 bases). V was shortened by 0 bases and J by 6 bases, with 15 bases between the two germline ends. The CDR3 loop spans 16 amino acids. Germline V gene data show CDR1 as MNHEY and CDR2 as SVGEGT. CDR3 sequence: CASSYSRSPRVNEQFF. CDR3 bases: TGTGCCAGCAGTTACTCGAGATCGCCCAGGGTCAATGAGCAGTTCTTC.

The V call is TRBV6-6, the J call TRBJ2-7; 9 nucleotides match TRBD2. Unmatched junction bases numbered 9, after V lost 4 bases and J lost 5 bases. Germline-derived CDR1 and CDR2 are MNHNY and SVGAGI (reference sequence). This CDR3 has 15 residues. The CDR3 DNA follows: TGTGCCAGCAGTTGGAGCGGGGGGACCCCTGACGAGCAGTACTTC. It is translated as CASSWSGGTPDEQYF.

The sample holds one count of this clone. The chain couples TRBV5-6 to TRBJ1-5; tentatively, D is TRBD1 (6 bases). Germline V gives CDR1 SGHDT, CDR2 YYEEEE. V was pared by 4 bases and J by 10 bases, with 18 bases between. The CDR3 contains 14 residues. The CDR3 here is CASSDRQAVGPQHF. CDR3 sequence (DNA): TGTGCCAGCAGCGACCGACAGGCGGTCGGTCCCCAGCATTTT. Full variable domain (outside the CDR3, taken from reference TRBV5-6 and TRBJ1-5): DAGVTQSPTHLIKTRGQQVTLRCSPKSGHDTVSWYQQALGQGPQFIFQYYEEEERQRGNFPDRFSGHQFPNYSSELNVNALLLGDSALYLCASSDRQAVGPQHFGDGTRLSIL.

This clone has more than one count but fewer than ten. CDR3 in amino acids: CASSLEGLAVDEQYF. Here the CDR3 DNA reads TGTGCCAGCAGCTTGGAGGGACTAGCGGTGGACGAGCAGTACTTC. The chain carries TRBV5-5 and TRBJ2-7; 11 positions match TRBD2. Per the germline V gene, CDR1 is SGHKS and CDR2 is YYEKEE (reference sequence). V dropped 0 bases and J dropped 5; count of bases not matched to a gene: 4. The CDR3 totals 15 residues.

CDR3 sequence: CASRDRVFDGYTF. For the CDR3, the DNA is TGTGCCAGCAGGGACAGGGTTTTTGATGGCTACACCTTC. This chain links TRBV27 with TRBJ1-2, with TRBD1 matching 8 bases. Trimming removed 6 bases from V and 6 bases from J; junction bases left unmatched: 6. From germline, CDR1 is MNHEY and CDR2 SMNVEV (reference sequence). CDR3 length: 13 residues.

The chain is built from TRBV24-1 and TRBJ2-3; D not resolved. V was cut by 8 bases and J by 2 bases, with 19 bases left in between. Germline V CDR1 and CDR2: KGHDR, SFDVKD. The CDR3 sequence is 16 residues long. Written as DNA, the CDR3 is TGTGCCACCACATCATATTCAGGCTTCGTCACAGATACGCAGTATTTT. Its translation: CATTSYSGFVTDTQYF.